Below, 5 T cell receptor beta chains from the same sample are listed, as sequenced in a study of regulatory T cells in long-lasting Graves disease. The time point was: newly diagnosed GD, antithyroid drugs for less than 3 months. PBMC-derived RNA was used for the TCR library. Building the TCR beta libraries relied on iRepertoire HTBI primers, and CDR3 regions underwent Arm-PCR. Each CDR3 protein gets one entry after TCRdb re-called the multiplex PCR reads with MiXCR. Altogether about 420,000 distinct CDR3 sequences are present, about a sixth being singletons, with the ten largest covering 23%. These records were also assigned to another study, of T cells in Graves' hyperthyroidism and ophthalmopathy.

Source: peripheral blood mononuclear cells (PBMCs), taken at new diagnosis, from a patient treated with antithyroid drugs. These receptor sequences come from a young woman with Graves disease.

The chain links TRBV15 to TRBJ2-1, with TRBD1 matching 8 bases. Germline V gene data show CDR1 as LNHNV and CDR2 as YYDKDF (reference sequence). The J segment lost 11 bases and the V segment lost 2 bases, leaving 8 bases of the junction unmatched. This CDR3 has 14 residues. CDR3 residues: CATSRNRDRNKQFF. The CDR3, as DNA: TGTGCCACCAGCAGAAACCGGGACAGGAACAAGCAGTTCTTC.

The J gene is TRBJ1-6, the V gene TRBV29-1, with TRBD1 matching over 8 bases. This CDR3 comprises 14 residues. The trim removed 5 bases at V and 1 base at J, leaving 1 base unmatched. Per the germline V gene, CDR1 is SQVTM and CDR2 is ANQGSEA. CDR3 in amino acids: CSVQGASYNSPLHF. The CDR3 DNA reads as TGCAGCGTTCAGGGGGCTTCCTATAATTCACCCCTCCACTTT.

This clonotype was observed many times. V gene TRBV28 combines with J gene TRBJ2-1; D remains unclear. The CDR3 is made up of 15 amino acids. Deletions cut 3 bases from V and 0 bases from J, with 9 bases between. Germline CDR1 is MDHEN and CDR2 is SYDVKM. Here the CDR3 reads CASSLPFSSYNEQFF. CDR3 nucleotides: TGTGCCAGCAGTTTGCCGTTTAGCTCCTACAATGAGCAGTTCTTC. Full variable domain (rest looked up from reference TRBV28 and TRBJ2-1): DVKVTQSSRYLVKRTGEKVFLECVQDMDHENMFWYRQDPGLGLRLIYFSYDVKMKEKGDIPEGYSVSREKKERFSLILESASTNQTSMYLCASSLPFSSYNEQFFGPGTRLTVL.

V is TRBV5-1 and J is TRBJ2-3, with 11 bases lining up with TRBD2. Germline V lookup: CDR1 SGHRS, CDR2 YFSETQ. The junction had 16 bases not matched to a gene; V was cut back by 4 bases and J by 9 bases. The CDR3 consists of 17 residues. CDR3 protein: CASSDTSGSPLKGTQYF. CDR3 DNA: TGCGCCAGCAGCGACACTAGCGGGAGCCCCCTCAAGGGCACGCAGTATTTT.

This clonotype was seen more than once but under ten times. The chain couples TRBV20-1 to TRBJ2-5, with D possibly being TRBD2 (6 bases). The CDR3 has 13 amino acids. V was trimmed by 5 bases and J by 3 bases, leaving 13 bases between them. In germline, CDR1 is DFQATT, CDR2 SNEGSKA (reference sequence). The CDR3 region has the DNA TGCAGTGCTTGGCGGGAAAAGGAAGAGACCCAGTACTTC. This codes for CSAWREKEETQYF.